Below are 28 T cell receptor beta chains sequenced from a single sample in a study of lung T cells in sarcoidosis with Löfgren's syndrome. MiXCR was run by TCRdb on the reads, yielding one entry per CDR3 protein. The sample yields 60,000 to 65,000 distinct CDR3 sequences, around 20% seen once. The material sequenced was CD4+ T cells from PBMCs. All receptors come from a human donor with sarcoidosis (Löfgren's syndrome or another form), or a control subject (not recorded which).

This clonotype was seen only once. A much larger clone differs from this one at a single base, so this may be a read error. This chain uses TRBV5-4 with TRBJ1-1; tentatively, D is TRBD1 (5 bases). The CDR3 totals 14 residues. Germline lookup yields CDR1 SGHNT and CDR2 YYREEE (reference sequence). Trimming removed 3 bases from V and 3 bases from J, with 12 bases in between. The CDR3 protein is CASSSVQGDTEAFF. In nucleotides, the CDR3 is TGTGCCAGCAGCTCGGTGCAGGGCGACACTGAAGCTTTCTTT.

This clonotype has ten or more counts. This sequence joins TRBV6-1 and TRBJ2-7, with TRBD2 identical over 11 bases. Germline CDR1 reads MNHNS; CDR2 reads SASEGT. The J segment lost 0 bases and the V segment lost 3 bases, leaving 4 bases of the junction unmatched. The CDR3 totals 16 residues. CDR3 amino acids: CASSDPGLADSYEQYF. The CDR3 DNA sequence: TGTGCCAGCAGTGATCCGGGACTAGCGGACTCCTACGAGCAGTACTTC.

The table lists this clonotype with many counts. The chain employs TRBV6-1 and TRBJ2-7; D is tentatively TRBD1 or TRBD2 (5 bases each). Between the trimmed V and J ends, which lost 8 bases and 0 bases, there was a span of 14 bases. This CDR3 has 14 residues. In germline, CDR1 is MNHNS, CDR2 SASEGT. The CDR3, as DNA: TGTGCCAGCGGGGGAACAAGGAGCTCCTACGAGCAGTACTTC. Protein: CASGGTRSSYEQYF.

As concerns this clonotype: A much larger clone lies a single base off, so this may be a read error. The chain links TRBV6-5 to TRBJ2-1; 10 positions match TRBD2. The CDR3 sequence is 15 residues long. The V gene's germline CDR1 is MNHEY and CDR2 SVGAGI. This chain's CDR3 is CAGSTSGTAYNEQFF. DNA for the CDR3: TGTGCCGGCAGTACTAGCGGGACGGCCTACAATGAGCAGTTCTTC.

Details on this clonotype: A much larger clone sits a single nucleotide away, making a read error possible. The CDR3 nucleotides are TGTGCCAGCAGTTATTCGAGACAGGGACCAGATGCGCAGTATTTT. This encodes CASSYSRQGPDAQYF. The chain couples TRBV6-6 to TRBJ2-3; the match to TRBD1 covers 7 bases. Germline CDR1 reads MNHNY; CDR2 reads SVGAGI (reference sequence). The CDR3 has 15 amino acids.

As for this clonotype: A much larger clone lies a single base off, so this may be a read error. The chain combines TRBV15 with TRBJ2-5; possibly TRBD2 for D (5 bases). CDR1 and CDR2 (germline): LNHNV, YYDKDF (reference sequence). Deletions cut 0 bases from V and 5 bases from J, with 13 bases between. The CDR3 is 15 residues long. The CDR3 DNA reads TGTGCCACCAGCAGAGATCCGGGGATTGGGGAGACCCAGTACTTC. Translating gives CATSRDPGIGETQYF.

This clonotype was observed at least ten times. This chain uses TRBV6-1 with TRBJ2-5; D remains unclear. Germline lookup yields CDR1 MNHNS and CDR2 SASEGT. This CDR3 contains 15 residues. V was pared by 2 bases and J by 1 base, with 11 bases between. The CDR3 coding sequence is TGTGCCAGCAGTGAAACACACACCATCCAAGAGACCCAGTACTTC. It yields the protein CASSETHTIQETQYF.

This clonotype has only one observation. This chain joins TRBV5-1 and TRBJ2-6, with D unclear. Trimming left V 2 bases short and J 4 bases short, with 4 bases between. This CDR3 spans 13 amino acids. Germline CDR1 is SGHRS and CDR2 is YFSETQ. CDR3 nucleotide sequence: TGCGCCAGCAGCTTAGACGGGGCCAACGTCCTGACTTTC. This encodes CASSLDGANVLTF.

Concerning this clonotype: A much more abundant neighbour one base away suggests this may be a read error. The V call is TRBV3-1, the J call TRBJ1-5; no clear D gene. V lost 4 bases, J lost 4 bases, and 11 bases lay in between. The CDR3 is 14 amino acids. CDR1 LGHDT and CDR2 YNNKEL come from the germline V gene (reference sequence). CDR3 residues: CASSPIGGNQPQHF. CDR3 DNA: TGTGCCAGCAGCCCTATAGGAGGAAATCAGCCCCAGCATTTT.

Worth noting for this clonotype: A much larger clone is a single base away; this may be a read error. This chain links TRBV3-1 with TRBJ2-5; D might be TRBD1 (5 bases). The CDR3 is 12 residues long. Germline V CDR1 and CDR2: LGHDT, YNNKEL (reference sequence). CDR3 sequence (DNA): TGTGCCAGCGGCCAAGGGGTGGAGACCCAGTACTTC. This gives the protein CASGQGVETQYF.

J is TRBJ2-4 and V is TRBV7-9; the D is unclear. The CDR3 is made up of 15 amino acids. CDR1 is SEHNR, CDR2 FQNEAQ, per germline (reference sequence). Between the trimmed V and J ends, which lost 2 bases and 0 bases, there was a span of 8 bases. Here the CDR3 reads CASSLLTQAKNIQYF. CDR3 DNA sequence: TGTGCCAGCAGCTTATTAACGCAAGCCAAAAACATTCAGTACTTC.

This clonotype was recorded at least ten times. The chain recombines TRBV20-1 with TRBJ2-5; 9 nucleotides agree with TRBD2. Germline V gene data show CDR1 as DFQATT and CDR2 as SNEGSKA (reference sequence). The CDR3 totals 15 residues. J lost 2 bases, V lost 3 bases, and 7 bases had no gene match. In nucleotides, the CDR3 is TGCAGTGCTAGCCCCCTAGCGGGACAGCAAGAGACCCAGTACTTC. Encoded protein: CSASPLAGQQETQYF.

Notes on this clonotype: The CDR3 does not close with the conserved phenylalanine or tryptophan, likely indicating a read error. This chain links TRBV6-1 with TRBJ1-4; D is possibly TRBD1 (5 bases). This CDR3 region has 15 residues. V lost 5 bases and J lost 1, with 11 bases in between. From germline, CDR1 is MNHNS and CDR2 SASEGT. In DNA, the CDR3 is TGTGCCAGCAGTACGGACGGGGGAACTAATGAAAAACTGTTTTCT. The encoded protein is CASSTDGGTNEKLFS.

The chain carries TRBV11-2 and TRBJ2-7, with TRBD1 identical over 8 bases. Germline V gene data show CDR1 as SGHAT and CDR2 as FQNNGV. Trimming cost V 8 bases and J 6 bases; bases outside gene matches: 6. This CDR3 contains 12 residues. CDR3 nucleotides: TGTGCCAGCGGGGCAGGGGGCTTCGAGCAGTACTTC. This codes for CASGAGGFEQYF.

This clonotype was detected only a few times. This chain connects TRBV14 to TRBJ1-2; 7 bases match TRBD1. The CDR3 is 13 residues long. CDR1 SGHDN and CDR2 FVKESK come from the germline V gene. V shed 5 bases, J shed 8 bases, and the junction held 8 bases outside the gene matches. DNA of the CDR3: TGTGCCAGCAGCTGGGACAGCAAGCGAGGCTACACCTTC. Translation: CASSWDSKRGYTF.

As concerns this clonotype: Since a much larger clone is just one base distant, this may be a read error. The rearrangement joins TRBV18 to TRBJ1-1; unclear D gene. CDR1 is KGHSH, CDR2 LQKENI, per germline. V lost 1 base to trimming and J lost 6 bases, with 9 bases between them. The CDR3 runs to 13 residues. This chain's CDR3 is CASSPQGGAEAFF. Here the CDR3 DNA reads TGTGCCAGCTCACCACAGGGTGGGGCTGAAGCTTTCTTT.

This clonotype was detected ten times or more. J is TRBJ2-5 and V is TRBV15; no firm D call. Deletions cut 3 bases from V and 2 bases from J, with 7 bases between. The germline V gene has CDR1 LNHNV and CDR2 YYDKDF (reference sequence). The CDR3 loop spans 13 amino acids. CDR3 sequence reads: CATSSGIQETQYF. CDR3 DNA sequence: TGTGCCACCAGCAGTGGTATTCAAGAGACCCAGTACTTC.

In its sample, this clonotype was seen many times. The J gene is TRBJ2-1, the V gene TRBV27; maybe TRBD2 (6 bases). The V end was cut by 6 bases, the J end by 2 bases, with 14 bases between. Looked up from germline, CDR1 is MNHEY and CDR2 is SMNVEV (reference sequence). The CDR3 contains 15 residues. This CDR3 is CASSPPGTPYNEQFF. The CDR3 DNA is TGTGCCAGCAGCCCGCCCGGGACTCCCTACAATGAGCAGTTCTTC.

Regarding this clonotype: This clone may be a read error of a much larger clone one base away. The chain is built from TRBV7-7 and TRBJ2-5; 7 bases map to TRBD1. V lost 5 bases and J lost 3; bases outside the gene matches: 6. This CDR3 spans 14 amino acids. Germline lookup yields CDR1 SSHAT and CDR2 FNYEAQ (reference sequence). The CDR3 nucleotides read TGTGCCAGCAGCCTCGGGGACAGCGAAGAGACCCAGTACTTC. It is translated as CASSLGDSEETQYF.

The table lists this clonotype with a few counts. This sequence joins TRBV19 and TRBJ2-3; D is perhaps TRBD1 (6 bases). CDR3 length: 16 residues. The ends were cut back, 5 bases at V and 0 bases at J, with 15 bases in the middle. Germline loops: CDR1 LNHDA, CDR2 SQIVND (reference sequence). DNA of the CDR3: TGTGCCAGTAGTCCACAGGGTCTAGTTAGCACAGATACGCAGTATTTT. It codes for CASSPQGLVSTDTQYF.

This clonotype came up many times. The genes are TRBV20-1 and TRBJ1-1, with D perhaps TRBD1 (5 bases). The CDR3 extends over 12 amino acids. V gave up 6 bases and J gave up 4 bases, with 12 bases separating them. CDR1 is DFQATT, CDR2 SNEGSKA, per germline (reference sequence). The CDR3 bases are TGCAGTGCCCGGGGCCCTGGCACTGAAGCTTTCTTT. It specifies CSARGPGTEAFF.

This clonotype was seen repeatedly, ten times or more. The rearrangement links TRBV19 to TRBJ1-5; TRBD1 might be the D (6 bases). Looked up from germline, CDR1 is LNHDA and CDR2 is SQIVND (reference sequence). The ends were cut back, 7 bases at V and 5 bases at J, with 15 bases in the middle. The CDR3 has 14 amino acids. The CDR3 is CASTRSRGDQPQHF. CDR3 nucleotides: TGTGCCAGTACCCGTTCCAGGGGAGATCAGCCCCAGCATTTT.

Of note for this clonotype: The CDR3 does not close with the conserved phenylalanine or tryptophan, likely indicating a read error. The chain recombines TRBV7-2 with TRBJ2-1; 9 bases line up with TRBD2. This CDR3 has 15 residues. Per the germline V gene, CDR1 is SGHTA and CDR2 is FQGNSA. J lost 3 bases, V lost 3 bases, and 3 bases had no gene match. CDR3 coding DNA: TGTGCCAGCAGCTTTAGCGGGGGACTCTACAATGAGCAGTTCCTC. Residues: CASSFSGGLYNEQFL.

This clonotype was detected many times. This chain joins TRBV6-1 and TRBJ2-3; D uncertain. This CDR3 spans 11 amino acids. Trimming took 6 bases from V and 2 from J, leaving 3 bases between them. The germline V gene has CDR1 MNHNS and CDR2 SASEGT. The CDR3 loop is CASRNTDTQYF. CDR3 sequence (DNA): TGTGCCAGCAGAAACACAGATACGCAGTATTTT.

Regarding this clonotype: The junction shows a germline mismatch at one end, possibly a read error. The J gene is TRBJ2-1, the V gene TRBV20-1; D is unclear. The CDR3 contains 17 residues. Germline V gene lookup returns CDR1 DFQATT and CDR2 SNEGSKA (reference sequence). The CDR3 protein is CSARGVLSRSPYKEQFF. CDR3 coding DNA: TGCAGTGCTAGAGGTGTACTTTCTAGGTCCCCCTACAAAGAGCAGTTCTTC.

The chain joins TRBV19 to TRBJ1-2; no clear D gene. The germline V gene encodes CDR1 LNHDA and CDR2 SQIVND (reference sequence). V lost 3 bases and J lost 9, with 23 bases in between. The CDR3 extends over 16 amino acids. The CDR3 DNA sequence: TGTGCCAGTAGTATCGGTGGTGGCACCAACCCTCATAGCTACACCTTC. Translating it yields CASSIGGGTNPHSYTF.

The CDR3 DNA is TGTGCCAGCAGCTTAGCGGACAGGGGACATGAAAAACTGTTTTTT. Its protein is CASSLADRGHEKLFF. V gene TRBV11-2 combines with J gene TRBJ1-4; 9 nucleotides agree with TRBD1. CDR1 and CDR2 (germline): SGHAT, FQNNGV. There are 15 residues in the CDR3. V shed 1 base and J 6 bases; nucleotides not matched to a gene: 3.

V gene TRBV7-9 combines with J gene TRBJ2-3; TRBD2 agrees at 10 bases. V lost 4 bases and J lost 0; bases outside the gene matches: 4. Germline V gene lookup returns CDR1 SEHNR and CDR2 FQNEAQ (reference sequence). This CDR3 has 16 amino acids. In DNA form, the CDR3 reads TGTGCCAGCAGCTCCGGGACTAGCGAAAGCACAGATACGCAGTATTTT. As protein: CASSSGTSESTDTQYF. The variable domain in full, with the rest retrieved from reference TRBV7-9 and TRBJ2-3, is DTGVSQNPRHKITKRGQNVTFRCDPISEHNRLYWYRQTLGQGPEFLTYFQNEAQLEKSRLLSDRFSAERPKGSFSTLEIQRTEQGDSAMYLCASSSGTSESTDTQYFGPGTRLTVL.